This TCR beta chain was identified in a study of blood T cells in healthy people across ages. Study findings and constraints: Estimated diversity that came from one million T cells was considered an underestimate.

Only a few counts were recorded for this clonotype. The antigen is undetermined. There are 14 residues in the CDR3. Germline CDR1 reads MNHNY; CDR2 reads SVGAGI (reference sequence). Trimming left V 5 bases short and J 7 bases short, with 15 bases between. Samples had at least 6 million PBMCs isolated from them. It was with a sample-barcoded 5' primer and a J-beta primer mix that a second PCR of about 6 to 12 cycles was run. A template-switch adaptor with 12 random nucleotides tagged each cDNA molecule. TCRdb independently ran MiXCR on the 5' RACE reads; one entry per CDR3 protein. This sample carries about 780,000 distinct CDR3 sequences, around 50% of them seen once, and the ten largest clones take 15% to 20%.

Input material: blood. The rearrangement uses TRBV6-6 and TRBJ2-1; D is possibly TRBD1 (5 bases). This sequence originates from an elderly man in good health. For the CDR3, the DNA is TGTGCCAGCAGTCCAAATTACAGGTTTAATGAGCAGTTCTTC. This translates into CASSPNYRFNEQFF.